These 2 T cell receptor beta chains share one sample of origin, sequenced in a study of beta chain features in type 1 diabetes. No antigen is known for these receptors. Expressed TCRB transcripts got sequenced, as all isolated RNA was reverse transcribed. Assay used: immunoSEQ multiplex PCR; TCRdb lists only in-frame clones, some missing. The data hold some 350,000 clones, with around a tenth observed a single time. Study-level results: All four CD4+ subsets from Type 1 diabetes patients carried moderately but significantly shorter TCRB CDR3s.

Sequenced material: central memory CD4+ T cells from blood. These receptor sequences come from a man aged 25-45 years with type 1 diabetes.

This clone was seen only a few times. This chain connects TRBV28 to TRBJ2-7, with 10 positions matching TRBD1. The CDR3 is 13 residues long. Germline CDR1 is MDHEN and CDR2 is SYDVKM. V was clipped by 6 bases and J by 4 bases; unmatched bases: 3. As DNA, the CDR3 is TGTGCCAGCAGCGGACAGGGGGGGTACGAGCAGTACTTC. The encoded protein is CASSGQGGYEQYF.

This clone was recorded a few times. J is TRBJ2-7 and V is TRBV28; 11 bases are shared with TRBD1. Germline trimming cut 6 bases from V and 6 bases from J; bases unmatched to any gene: 13. Germline CDR1 and CDR2: MDHEN and SYDVKM. The CDR3 has 16 amino acids. DNA of the CDR3: TGTGCCAGCAGACCCACACTGGACAGGGGGCGCCTCGAGCAGTACTTC. It yields the protein CASRPTLDRGRLEQYF.